The 29 T cell receptor beta chains below were found in one sample sequenced in a study of identical twins (dated by TCRdb to the mid-2010s). Library generation was performed with 5' RACE. Instrument on record: Illumina HiSeq 2000. TCRdb cleaned the public reads at Q25 with fastp, built clones with MiXCR and kept in-frame beta chains. CDR3 protein sequences are deduplicated, and each keeps its most common genes and DNA. Present in this sample are some 230,000 distinct CDR3 sequences, 5.5% to 7.5% of which were seen just once. 13% to 15% of the sample belongs to the ten largest clones. This sample also belongs to another study, concerning T cells expressing NK-cell markers.

Specimen: CD8+ T cells sorted from blood. These receptors were collected from a woman between 18 and 29 years old in good health.

In this sample, this clonotype turned up a few times. The chain couples TRBV2 to TRBJ2-2, with D unresolved. CDR1 and CDR2 from the germline V gene are SNHLY and FYNNEI. The CDR3 contains 12 residues. The V end lost 4 bases, the J end lost 8 bases, and 8 bases lay between the germline ends. DNA of the CDR3: TGTGCCAGCAGTGGGGCTCCGGGGGAGCTGTTTTTT. Amino acid sequence: CASSGAPGELFF. Filled out from reference TRBV2 and TRBJ2-2, the complete variable domain reads EPEVTQTPSHQVTQMGQEVILRCVPISNHLYFYWYRQILGQKVEFLVSFYNNEISEKSEIFDDQFSVERPDGSNFTLKIRSTKLEDSAMYFCASSGAPGELFFGEGSRLTVL.

J is TRBJ2-3 and V is TRBV7-4; no clear D gene. The ends were cut back, 7 bases at V and 6 bases at J, with 11 bases in the middle. This CDR3 contains 12 residues. CDR1 is SGHVT and CDR2 is SQSDAQ in the germline V gene. CDR3 sequence: CASILCWDTQYF. In DNA, the CDR3 is TGTGCCAGCATCCTGTGTTGGGATACGCAGTATTTT.

The sample holds many counts of this clonotype. This chain connects TRBV12-3 or TRBV12-4 to TRBJ2-5; 10 positions agree with TRBD2. The CDR3 is 15 residues long. V dropped 2 bases and J dropped 1; count of bases not matched to a gene: 1. The CDR3 DNA reads as TGTGCCAGCAGTTTAAGCGGGGGGGTCCAAGAGACCCAGTACTTC. The encoded protein is CASSLSGGVQETQYF.

This clonotype occurred many times. The V call is TRBV15, the J call TRBJ1-3; D possibly corresponds to TRBD1 (6 bases). This CDR3 is built from 15 residues. The germline CDR1 and CDR2 sequences are LNHNV and YYDKDF (reference sequence). With 2 bases removed from V and 5 bases from J, the gap between germline ends came to 13 bases. Here the CDR3 DNA reads TGTGCCACCAGCAGATCCTGGACAGAAAGAAACACCATATATTTT. As protein: CATSRSWTERNTIYF.

In its sample, this clonotype was seen many times. This rearrangement joins TRBV12-3 or TRBV12-4 to TRBJ2-3; D ambiguous. This CDR3 is built from 13 residues. V was pared by 5 bases and J by 3 bases, with 9 bases between. The CDR3 DNA reads TGTGCCAGCAGTGAACTCGGGACAGATACGCAGTATTTT. Translated: CASSELGTDTQYF.

This clonotype was seen repeatedly, ten times or more. The genes are TRBV9 and TRBJ2-7, with D hard to call. The germline V gene encodes CDR1 SGDLS and CDR2 YYNGEE. V lost 3 bases, J lost 3 bases, and 19 bases lay in between. The CDR3 has 16 residues. CDR3 DNA: TGTGCCAGCAGCGCCAGTAGTGTGGAATCATTCTACGAGCAGTACTTC. Translated, it gives CASSASSVESFYEQYF.

The V gene is TRBV29-1, the J gene TRBJ2-5; no clear D gene. The germline gives CDR1 SQVTM, CDR2 ANQGSEA. Trimming stripped 1 base from V and 1 base from J, with 4 bases between. The length of the CDR3 is 12 residues. CDR3: CSVEGFQETQYF. As DNA, the CDR3 is TGCAGCGTTGAAGGGTTCCAAGAGACCCAGTACTTC.

The chain uses TRBV29-1 and TRBJ2-3; D is uncertain. Per germline, CDR1 SQVTM and CDR2 ANQGSEA. V lost 6 bases, J lost 5 bases, and 12 bases lay in between. The CDR3 extends over 12 amino acids. As DNA, the CDR3 is TGCAGCGTCACGGGCGGTTTAGATACGCAGTATTTT. This codes for CSVTGGLDTQYF.

The rearrangement uses TRBV20-1 and TRBJ2-5; 12 nucleotides line up with TRBD2. This CDR3 comprises 15 residues. J lost 5 bases, V lost 4 bases, and 8 bases had no gene match. The V gene's germline CDR1 is DFQATT and CDR2 SNEGSKA (reference sequence). This CDR3 is CSAISSGRASETQYF. The CDR3 coding sequence is TGCAGTGCTATATCTAGCGGGAGGGCCTCGGAGACCCAGTACTTC.

This clonotype has just a few counts. The V and J genes are TRBV20-1 and TRBJ2-2; TRBD2 agrees at 8 bases. CDR1 is DFQATT and CDR2 is SNEGSKA in the germline V gene (reference sequence). The CDR3 loop spans 13 amino acids. Trimming removed 8 bases from V and 6 bases from J; junction bases left unmatched: 8. CDR3 region: CSIPGLDPGELFF. The DNA of the CDR3 is TGCAGTATTCCGGGACTAGATCCCGGGGAGCTGTTTTTT.

The V gene is TRBV2, the J gene TRBJ2-1, with a weak D call TRBD2 (6 bases). The CDR3 contains 11 residues. Per the germline V gene, CDR1 is SNHLY and CDR2 is FYNNEI. The V end lost 6 bases, the J end lost 8 bases, and 8 bases lay between the germline ends. In DNA, the CDR3 is TGTGCCAGCAGGGAGGGGTATGAGCAGTTCTTC. Translating it yields CASREGYEQFF. The full variable domain, its missing parts supplied by reference TRBV2 and TRBJ2-1, is EPEVTQTPSHQVTQMGQEVILRCVPISNHLYFYWYRQILGQKVEFLVSFYNNEISEKSEIFDDQFSVERPDGSNFTLKIRSTKLEDSAMYFCASREGYEQFFGPGTRLTVL.

This clonotype was detected many times. The J gene is TRBJ1-5, the V gene TRBV19; the D gene is possibly TRBD1 (6 bases). The CDR3 sequence is 13 residues long. V gave up 9 bases and J gave up 4 bases, with 13 bases separating them. Germline V gene sequence: CDR1 LNHDA, CDR2 SQIVND (reference sequence). CDR3 nucleotides: TGTGCCAGCCAAGAGGGGGGGAATCAGCCCCAGCATTTT. It codes for CASQEGGNQPQHF.

A few counts support this clonotype. V and J are TRBV6-5 and TRBJ2-2; 10 positions agree with TRBD1. Unmatched junction bases numbered 6, after V lost 3 bases and J lost 5 bases. The CDR3 totals 16 residues. In germline, CDR1 is MNHEY, CDR2 SVGAGI. The DNA for the CDR3 is TGTGCCAGCAGTTATAGAGGGACAGGGGCTACCGGGGAGCTGTTTTTT. The encoded protein is CASSYRGTGATGELFF.

This clonotype was counted only a few times. The CDR3, as DNA: TGTGCCAGCAGTTTGACCTCACACACCGGGGAGCTGTTTTTT. This gives the protein CASSLTSHTGELFF. J is TRBJ2-2 and V is TRBV27; D not resolved. Trimming removed 3 bases from V and 3 bases from J, with 8 bases in between. The CDR3 length is 14 residues. Germline V CDR1 and CDR2: MNHEY, SMNVEV (reference sequence).

This clonotype was seen more than once but under ten times. This chain joins TRBV18 and TRBJ2-3; D tentatively reads TRBD1 or TRBD2 (5 bases each). The CDR3 is made up of 13 amino acids. The V and J ends lost 2 bases and 5 bases respectively, with 8 bases between them. Germline-derived CDR1 and CDR2 are KGHSH and LQKENI. CDR3 residues: CASSPVGGDTQYF. DNA for the CDR3: TGTGCCAGCTCACCAGTTGGGGGAGATACGCAGTATTTT.

This clonotype was found a few times. The chain uses TRBV13 and TRBJ2-5, with a weak D call TRBD2 (5 bases). Germline CDR1 and CDR2: PRHDT and FYEKMQ (reference sequence). Trimming took off 5 bases at V and 5 bases at J, with 15 bases between the two ends. CDR3 length: 14 amino acids. The DNA for the CDR3 is TGTGCCAGCAGCCTGCTTCGGGGTGCTGAGACCCAGTACTTC. Its translation: CASSLLRGAETQYF. The full variable domain, in which reference TRBV13 and TRBJ2-5 provide the parts outside the CDR3, is AAGVIQSPRHLIKEKRETATLKCYPIPRHDTVYWYQQGPGQDPQFLISFYEKMQSDKGSIPDRFSAQQFSDYHSELNMSSLELGDSALYFCASSLLRGAETQYFGPGTRLLVL.

This clonotype was observed at least ten times. A read error may account for a junction end that differs from germline. The chain has TRBV13 and TRBJ2-3; D is uncertain. This CDR3 has 14 amino acids. CDR1 and CDR2 (germline): PRHDT, FYEKMQ (reference sequence). The CDR3 spells CASRLGLLADTQYF. The DNA for the CDR3 is TGTGCCAGCAGATTAGGGCTCCTCGCAGATACGCAGTATTTT.

This clonotype came up a few times. The chain combines TRBV6-1 with TRBJ2-1; 10 positions agree with TRBD2. Per germline, CDR1 MNHNS and CDR2 SASEGT. This CDR3 has 15 residues. V shed 9 bases and J 4 bases; nucleotides not matched to a gene: 9. CDR3 residues: CASAPGTSAYNEQFF. The DNA of the CDR3 is TGTGCCAGTGCTCCGGGGACTAGCGCTTACAATGAGCAGTTCTTC.

Only a few counts were recorded for this clonotype. The chain combines TRBV19 with TRBJ2-1; tentative D call: TRBD2 (6 bases). The CDR3 sequence is 12 residues long. The germline gives CDR1 LNHDA, CDR2 SQIVND (reference sequence). V lost 3 bases to trimming and J lost 10 bases, with 10 bases between them. The CDR3 loop reads CASSIGSNEQFF. CDR3 nucleotides: TGTGCCAGTAGTATCGGGAGTAACGAGCAGTTCTTC.

This clonotype turned up a few times. This rearrangement joins TRBV24-1 to TRBJ2-2; D unclear. Trimming stripped 2 bases from V and 1 base from J, with 13 bases between. Germline CDR1 is KGHDR and CDR2 is SFDVKD. This CDR3 region has 17 residues. CDR3 sequence: CATSDSGGPKNTGELFF. Written as DNA, the CDR3 is TGTGCCACCAGTGATTCGGGCGGCCCTAAGAACACCGGGGAGCTGTTTTTT.

Ten or more counts support this clonotype. The rearrangement joins TRBV20-1 to TRBJ2-1, with TRBD2 matching over 10 bases. The V gene end was trimmed by 6 bases and the J gene end by 4 bases; junction bases not matched to a gene: 3. Germline lookup yields CDR1 DFQATT and CDR2 SNEGSKA (reference sequence). The CDR3 spans 13 residues. The CDR3 reads CSAGLADYNEQFF. CDR3 nucleotides: TGCAGTGCAGGACTAGCGGATTACAATGAGCAGTTCTTC.

This clonotype came up a few times. The chain employs TRBV5-1 and TRBJ2-7; maybe TRBD1 (5 bases). V was trimmed by 4 bases and J by 0 bases, leaving 11 bases between them. Germline loops: CDR1 SGHRS, CDR2 YFSETQ. The CDR3 runs 14 residues. The CDR3 loop is CASSPGFGSYEQYF. As DNA, the CDR3 is TGCGCCAGCAGCCCAGGGTTCGGCTCCTACGAGCAGTACTTC.

This clonotype was recorded at least ten times. The chain recombines TRBV19 with TRBJ1-1; tentative D call: TRBD1 (6 bases). Looked up from germline, CDR1 is LNHDA and CDR2 is SQIVND (reference sequence). The CDR3 is 10 residues long. V gave up 9 bases and J gave up 6 bases, with 8 bases separating them. CDR3 sequence: CASGQPEAFF. The CDR3 nucleotides read TGTGCCAGCGGACAGCCTGAAGCTTTCTTT.

There are many counts of this clonotype. The chain has TRBV20-1 and TRBJ2-7; D tentatively reads TRBD1 or TRBD2 (5 bases each). The CDR3 length is 12 residues. The germline V and J ends were trimmed by 6 bases and 6 bases, with 15 bases remaining between them. Germline lookup yields CDR1 DFQATT and CDR2 SNEGSKA (reference sequence). CDR3 DNA sequence: TGCAGTGCCCGGGACGGTCCAACCGAGCAGTACTTC. It translates to CSARDGPTEQYF.

This clonotype was counted many times. This chain joins TRBV7-9 and TRBJ1-2; 8 bases are a match to TRBD1. V shed 5 bases and J 6 bases; nucleotides not matched to a gene: 17. The germline CDR1 and CDR2 sequences are SEHNR and FQNEAQ (reference sequence). The CDR3 has 17 residues. CDR3 coding DNA: TGTGCCAGCAGCACTCAAGGGGGGACAGGATGGGACGATGGCTACACCTTC. It specifies CASSTQGGTGWDDGYTF. Variable domain in full (rest from reference TRBV7-9 and TRBJ1-2): DTGVSQNPRHKITKRGQNVTFRCDPISEHNRLYWYRQTLGQGPEFLTYFQNEAQLEKSRLLSDRFSAERPKGSFSTLEIQRTEQGDSAMYLCASSTQGGTGWDDGYTFGSGTRLTVV.

This clonotype came up many times. This chain uses TRBV12-3 or TRBV12-4 with TRBJ2-1, with D possibly being TRBD2 (6 bases). V gave up 6 bases and J gave up 7 bases, with 16 bases separating them. CDR3 length: 14 amino acids. The CDR3 reads CASRTSADGNEQFF. CDR3 nucleotides: TGTGCCAGCAGGACTAGTGCCGACGGGAATGAGCAGTTCTTC.

This chain links TRBV19 with TRBJ2-1, with D uncertain. CDR1 is LNHDA, CDR2 SQIVND, per germline (reference sequence). V was clipped by 1 base and J by 0 bases, with 13 bases between them. The CDR3 is 17 residues long. As DNA, the CDR3 is TGTGCCAGTAGTATAGCGCTCTCACTTTACTCCTACAATGAGCAGTTCTTC. Its protein is CASSIALSLYSYNEQFF.

This clonotype has just a few counts. The CDR3 reads CASSYNRGRGVVNTEAFF. CDR3 DNA sequence: TGTGCCAGCAGTTACAACAGGGGGCGTGGGGTTGTGAACACTGAAGCTTTCTTT. The chain couples TRBV12-3 or TRBV12-4 to TRBJ1-1; 9 nucleotides match TRBD1. This CDR3 comprises 18 residues. V gave up 4 bases and J gave up 0 bases; unmatched junction bases: 12.

This clonotype was seen repeatedly, ten times or more. This chain links TRBV9 with TRBJ1-1, with D possibly matching TRBD1 (5 bases). Per germline, CDR1 SGDLS and CDR2 YYNGEE. V was trimmed by 3 bases and J by 2 bases, leaving 11 bases between them. The CDR3 sequence is 14 residues long. The CDR3 DNA sequence: TGTGCCAGCAGCGCAAGCGGGGGTAACACTGAAGCTTTCTTT. Translated: CASSASGGNTEAFF.